This is a list of T cell receptor beta chains from one sample in a study of blood T cell repertoires in COVID-19. Here immunoSEQ multiplex PCR was the method, and the copy in TCRdb shows in-frame clones only, minus some. The sample lists fewer than 350,000 clones; 85% were seen once. The sample consisted of PBMCs or T cells enriched from blood (not recorded which). Every receptor here comes from a woman between 45 and 65 years old who had recovered from COVID-19. CDR3s leave out the opening cysteine and the closing phenylalanine or tryptophan. Each record gives: V gene, CDR3 length, CDR3 protein.

v_call: TRBV11-2
cdr3_length: 15
cdr3_aa: ASSYDDRGTNTGELF

v_call: TRBV18
cdr3_length: 12
cdr3_aa: ASSPDSTNYGYT

v_call: TRBV13
cdr3_length: 12
cdr3_aa: ASSSDRGQETQY

v_call: TRBV29-1
cdr3_length: 11
cdr3_aa: SVEQGSNTEAF

v_call: TRBV5-1
cdr3_length: 12
cdr3_aa: ASSPGLAGGLMF

v_call: TRBV5-1
cdr3_length: 12
cdr3_aa: ASSFRGGLETQY

v_call: TRBV4-2
cdr3_length: 12
cdr3_aa: ASSQALADYEQY

v_call: TRBV27
cdr3_length: 10
cdr3_aa: ASSFSVGPLH

v_call: TRBV28
cdr3_length: 11
cdr3_aa: ASIGGHSYEQY

v_call: TRBV18
cdr3_length: 13
cdr3_aa: ASSPLTDRNTEAF

v_call: TRBV7-9
cdr3_length: 13
cdr3_aa: ASSAQGGFPGELF

v_call: TRBV27
cdr3_length: 13
cdr3_aa: ASSLSPGLRETQY

v_call: TRBV5-8
cdr3_length: 13
cdr3_aa: ASSPTGSSYNEQF

v_call: TRBV6-5
cdr3_length: 12
cdr3_aa: ASRAGGSNQPQH

v_call: TRBV7-9
cdr3_length: 13
cdr3_aa: ASSPTGQVGTEAF

v_call: TRBV27
cdr3_length: 12
cdr3_aa: ASSLNRMNTEAF

v_call: TRBV4-2
cdr3_length: 13
cdr3_aa: ASSQDPRNNSPLH

v_call: TRBV6-5
cdr3_length: 13
cdr3_aa: ASSLGTSGYNEQF

v_call: TRBV6-2/TRBV6-3
cdr3_length: 12
cdr3_aa: ASSYSGRVWEQY

v_call: TRBV7-3
cdr3_length: 12
cdr3_aa: ASSPGSHTGELF

v_call: TRBV5-8
cdr3_length: 10
cdr3_aa: ASSLAILRAF

v_call: TRBV19
cdr3_length: 11
cdr3_aa: ASKVAGADTQY

v_call: TRBV9
cdr3_length: 12
cdr3_aa: ASSPRAGGETQY

v_call: TRBV6-5
cdr3_length: 12
cdr3_aa: ASTAGGSNQPQH

v_call: TRBV4-2
cdr3_length: 15
cdr3_aa: ASSPYPGSGLQETQY

v_call: TRBV28
cdr3_length: 12
cdr3_aa: ASSLGQSNQPQH

v_call: TRBV21-1
cdr3_length: 12
cdr3_aa: ASSVRWADYEQY

v_call: TRBV9
cdr3_length: 14
cdr3_aa: ASSGVPHRGGETQY

v_call: TRBV29-1
cdr3_length: 11
cdr3_aa: SVGQAMNTEAF

v_call: TRBV2
cdr3_length: 14
cdr3_aa: ASSRDRPGGANVLT

v_call: TRBV18
cdr3_length: 17
cdr3_aa: ASSPNVAGTGGSTDTQY

v_call: TRBV2
cdr3_length: 14
cdr3_aa: ASSERSEATNEKLF

v_call: TRBV5-1
cdr3_length: 14
cdr3_aa: ASSLGLTGRGTEAF

v_call: TRBV7-2
cdr3_length: 17
cdr3_aa: ASSLAPGVLASRTDTQY

v_call: TRBV25-1
cdr3_length: 12
cdr3_aa: ASSEWTLNTEAF

v_call: TRBV30
cdr3_length: 12
cdr3_aa: AWRRGLAAETQY

v_call: TRBV28
cdr3_length: 13
cdr3_aa: ASSLTTALTDTQY

v_call: TRBV24-1
cdr3_length: 15
cdr3_aa: ATSEYNDRENTGELF

v_call: TRBV12-3/TRBV12-4
cdr3_length: 11
cdr3_aa: ASSLRLDQPQH

v_call: TRBV7-9
cdr3_length: 12
cdr3_aa: ASSRAGGSYEQY

v_call: TRBV11-3
cdr3_length: 13
cdr3_aa: ASSDSRGLSTEAF

v_call: TRBV27
cdr3_length: 12
cdr3_aa: ASSPRAGFFEQY

v_call: TRBV27
cdr3_length: 15
cdr3_aa: ASSKGPGQVSGNTIY